This T cell receptor (beta chain) stems from a study of T-cell reconstitution after alpha-beta-depleted transplantation in children. Study-level results: As was reported, about two months after transplant, alpha-beta T cells came from several hundred expanded graft clones. A year post-transplant, T-cell counts and diversity derived mostly from newly produced T cells. Some patients owed their high day-60 TCRbeta diversity to surviving recipient T cells and thymic progenitors.

Germline V lookup: CDR1 MNHEY, CDR2 SVGAGI. This CDR3 is built from 15 residues. Trimming shortened V by 0 bases and J by 6 bases, and 14 bases separated the two germline ends. Unique molecular identifiers were built into the TCRbeta library. MiXCR, applied by TCRdb to the PCR reads, yields one record per CDR3 protein. Seen here are hundreds of thousands of distinct CDR3 sequences, about an eighth observed once, and the top ten hold 0.79%. This clonotype came up many times. Its target is not known. Sample: PBMCs, taken before TCRalphabeta/CD19-depleted stem cell transplant. This chain links TRBV6-5 with TRBJ1-1; D remains ambiguous. This sequence originates from a girl aged 2 to 10 with congenital amegakaryocytic thrombocytopenia, due to receive a stem cell transplant. This CDR3 is CASSYSREGLAEAFF. CDR3 coding DNA: TGTGCCAGCAGTTACTCGAGAGAGGGCTTGGCTGAAGCTTTCTTT.